The 2 T cell receptor beta chains presented below share a single source sample, sequenced in a study of control samples from healthy donors and cancer patients. Data came from immunoSEQ multiplex PCR; TCRdb stores just in-frame clones and leaves some out. This table has about 76,000 clones, about nine tenths appearing once. The sequenced sample consisted of PBMCs. Every receptor here comes from a woman between 50 and 59 years old with colorectal cancer.

The chain has TRBV3-1 (or the pseudogene TRBV3-2) and TRBJ1-2; no clear D gene. The CDR3 consists of 18 residues. Trimming removed 4 bases from V and 1 base from J, with 22 bases in between. Germline CDR1 LGHDT, CDR2 YNNKEL (reference sequence). Here the CDR3 reads CASSPRARRAGYNYGYTF. In DNA, the CDR3 is TGTGCCAGCAGCCCAAGGGCCAGAAGAGCGGGGTATAACTATGGCTACACCTTC.

J is TRBJ1-1 and V is TRBV19; D is unclear. Trimming stripped 6 bases from V and 1 base from J, with 15 bases between. This CDR3 is built from 15 residues. In germline, CDR1 is LNHDA, CDR2 SQIVND (reference sequence). The CDR3 nucleotides are TGTGCCAGTAGGGGCAACCTAGGAAGGAACACTGAAGCTTTCTTT. It translates to CASRGNLGRNTEAFF.